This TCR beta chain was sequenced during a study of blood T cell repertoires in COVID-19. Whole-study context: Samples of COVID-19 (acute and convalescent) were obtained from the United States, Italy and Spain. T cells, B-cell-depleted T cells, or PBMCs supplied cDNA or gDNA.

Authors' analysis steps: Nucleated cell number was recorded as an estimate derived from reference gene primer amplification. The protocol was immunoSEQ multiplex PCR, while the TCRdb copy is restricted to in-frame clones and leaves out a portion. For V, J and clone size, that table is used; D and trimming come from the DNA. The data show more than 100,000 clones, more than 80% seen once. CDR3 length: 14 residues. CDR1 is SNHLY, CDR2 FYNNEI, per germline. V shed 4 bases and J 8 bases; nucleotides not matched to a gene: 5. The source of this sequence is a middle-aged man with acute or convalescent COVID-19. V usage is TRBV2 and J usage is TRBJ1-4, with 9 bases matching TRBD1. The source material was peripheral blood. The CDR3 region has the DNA TGTGCCAGCAGTGTGGGACAGGGCGGGGAAAAACTGTTTTTT. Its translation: CASSVGQGGEKLFF.